Sequencing of this T cell receptor (beta chain) was carried out in a study of blood T cell repertoires in COVID-19 (dated by TCRdb to the early 2020s). Regarding the study in general: The collaborator samples originated in the United States, Italy and Spain and spanned the acute and convalescent phases of COVID-19. The prospective study material was composed of cDNA or gDNA derived from T cells, B-cell-depleted T cells, or PBMCs. Subjects who had been exposed to COVID-19, were actively infected with it, or had recovered from it provided the deeply sampled blood TCRbeta repertoires that made up the dataset. A freely available public database, intended as a resource for researchers studying the immune response to SARS-CoV-2, is where the repertoires were released. The samples were drawn from two sources: the first 160 participants of the ongoing ImmuneRACE study, and 950 to 1,500 subjects contributed by 6 global collaborators. Sample metadata almost always included a de-identified subject ID, COVID-19 status, age in years and sex. Where available, HLA class I and class II types were taken from metadata supplied by the sample provider and were not determined by assay-based typing.

About this clone: Its antigen specificity is not known. Base qualities are not at hand, and no much larger clone is one base apart.

One collaborating source in Seattle enrolled patients during active infection and followed them longitudinally through the course of disease. Whole blood was collected in K2EDTA tubes by collaborating institutions according to the institutions' own protocols. For TCRbeta analysis, collaborators shipped samples in one of three forms: frozen whole blood, isolated PBMCs, or DNA extracted from either of those sample types. TCRbeta CDR3 regions were amplified from genomic DNA using the immunoSEQ Assay, a bias-controlled multiplex PCR. Under the source paper's analysis protocol: The number of nucleated cells in each sample was estimated by amplification of reference gene primers within the assay. Sequence reads were collapsed and filtered to measure the absolute abundance of every unique TCRbeta CDR3 rearrangement. For each sample, productive Simpson clonality was calculated as the square root of Simpson's diversity index over productive rearrangements. TCRdb limited this immuneACCESS table to in-frame rearrangements with V and J called. A share of clones is missing; checked studies link under half to unresolved V genes, and the rest is unexplained. The D gene and trimming were derived from the DNA, and the V and J assignments and clone size from that table. The sample table contains under 250,000 clones; only one count was recorded for 80% to 95% of them. The ten largest clones represent over 0.8% of the sample.

General findings and caveats noted by the study authors: The quantity of clinical and demographic metadata differed by source and by participant and was supplied without curation.

V and J are truncated by 6 bases and 6 bases respectively, leaving an intervening sequence of 9 bases. Per the germline V gene, MNHEY is the CDR1 and SVGAGI is the CDR2. The CDR3 has 12 amino acids, counting the end cysteine and phenylalanine. Only the CDR3 DNA stays, 36 bases, in frame from base 1. The sequence was collected from a man under 40 with COVID-19, enrolled during active disease. In this chain, TRBV6-5 is recombined with TRBJ2-1, with a weak D call of TRBD1 (6 bases match). The specimen was peripheral blood. The CDR3 is CASRVGANEQFF. The nucleotide sequence reads TGTGCCAGCAGGGTGGGGGCCAATGAGCAGTTCTTC.